The source of this T cell receptor (beta chain) is a study of shared clonotypes between healthy human individuals. Each subset's genomic DNA was split evenly across several immunoSEQ plates. Data came from immunoSEQ multiplex PCR; TCRdb stores just in-frame clones and leaves some out. This table has a few million clones, approximately 94% appearing once. CDR1 and CDR2 (germline): ENHRY, SYGVKD. V lost 6 bases to trimming and J lost 1 base, with 9 bases between them. The CDR3 contains 13 residues. This clone was detected only once. This receptor was identified in a man aged 18 to 30 in good health. Sequencing was carried out using naive CD4+ T cells sorted from blood. The subset was: CD45RA+ positively selected. This chain joins TRBV10-3 and TRBJ2-5; D is uncertain. In DNA form, the CDR3 reads TGTGCCATCAGATCAGGCGTCCAAGAGACCCAGTACTTC. Encoded protein: CAIRSGVQETQYF.